A selection of T cell receptor beta chains follows, all from one sample in a study of cytomegalovirus exposure and HLA in healthy donors. Profiling relied on immunoSEQ multiplex PCR, and the TCRdb table lists in-frame clones only, not all of them. The sample includes 100,000 to 150,000 clones, about nine tenths of them seen just once. Sequenced: PBMCs. The origin of the receptors is a man aged 25-45 years in good health and CMV-seronegative. CDR3s include the opening cysteine and the closing phenylalanine or tryptophan. A D gene is named only where the DNA matches it firmly. Size is omitted from some rows. Given values are once, few, many or a class for expanded clones.

V,J,size,D,CDR3,DNA
TRBV10-3,TRBJ2-7,.,TRBD1,CAISETIQGVEQYF,TGTGCCATCAGTGAGACGATACAGGGGGTCGAGCAGTACTTC
TRBV10-3,TRBJ2-3,once,TRBD2,CAIKEREIVDTQYF,TGTGCCATCAAGGAGCGGGAGATTGTAGATACGCAGTATTTT
TRBV7-7,TRBJ2-5,.,TRBD2,CASSSLAAETQYF,TGTGCCAGCAGCTCTCTAGCGGCAGAGACCCAGTACTTC
TRBV5-1,TRBJ1-2,.,TRBD1,CASSLAGTGSYGYTF,TGCGCCAGCAGCTTGGCCGGGACAGGGTCCTATGGCTACACCTTC
TRBV7-3,TRBJ2-1,.,.,CASSLFRGNEQFF,TGTGCCAGCAGCTTATTTAGGGGAAATGAGCAGTTCTTC
TRBV4-2,TRBJ2-5,.,.,CASSQAGGETQYF,TGTGCCAGCAGCCAAGCTGGGGGGGAGACCCAGTACTTC
TRBV6-1,TRBJ2-3,.,.,CASQGITDTQYF,TGTGCCAGTCAGGGGATCACAGATACGCAGTATTTT
TRBV7-9,TRBJ1-5,.,.,CASSSSVGGQPQHF,TGTGCCAGCAGTTCCTCGGTGGGAGGACAGCCCCAGCATTTT
TRBV27,TRBJ1-5,once,.,CASWEQGFASNQPQHF,TGTGCCAGTTGGGAACAGGGATTTGCAAGCAATCAGCCCCAGCATTTT
TRBV4-1,TRBJ1-2,.,.,CASRDLGGVNYGYTF,TGCGCCAGCAGAGACCTAGGGGGGGTTAACTATGGCTACACCTTC
TRBV18,TRBJ2-2,.,TRBD1,CASSPQGALTGELFF,TGTGCCAGCTCACCACAGGGGGCGCTGACCGGGGAGCTGTTTTTT
TRBV5-1,TRBJ2-5,.,TRBD2,CASSSNPKGLAGGPRETQYF,TGCGCCAGCAGCAGCAACCCAAAGGGACTAGCGGGAGGGCCGCGAGAGACCCAGTACTTC
TRBV4-2,TRBJ2-3,.,TRBD2,CASSQGRSGTGDTQYF,TGTGCCAGCAGCCAAGGTCGAAGCGGGACCGGGGATACGCAGTATTTT
TRBV30,TRBJ1-5,.,.,CAWSSGSSNQPQHF,TGTGCCTGGAGTTCGGGTTCCAGCAATCAGCCCCAGCATTTT
TRBV9,TRBJ1-4,.,.,CASSARATNEKLFF,TGTGCCAGCAGCGCCCGGGCAACTAATGAAAAACTGTTTTTT
TRBV12-5,TRBJ2-1,.,TRBD2,CASERTSSYNEQFF,TGTGCTAGTGAGAGGACTAGCTCCTACAATGAGCAGTTCTTC
TRBV27,TRBJ2-7,.,.,CASSPLGGEQYF,TGTGCCAGCAGTCCATTAGGGGGCGAGCAGTACTTC
TRBV19,TRBJ1-4,.,.,CASSIPAPSGEKLFF,TGTGCCAGTAGTATTCCGGCCCCCTCGGGGGAAAAACTGTTTTTT
TRBV7-8,TRBJ2-6,.,.,CASSSAGAGASGANVLTF,TGTGCCAGCAGCTCCGCAGGCGCGGGGGCCTCTGGGGCCAACGTCCTGACTTTC
TRBV5-1,TRBJ1-5,.,.,CASTFLSNQPQHF,TGCGCCAGCACGTTCCTTAGCAATCAGCCCCAGCATTTT
TRBV30,TRBJ2-7,.,.,CAWRGVYEQYF,TGTGCCTGGAGAGGGGTTTACGAGCAGTACTTC
TRBV7-6,TRBJ2-5,.,.,CASSSIERTEETQYF,TGTGCCAGCAGCTCCATAGAGAGGACAGAAGAGACCCAGTACTTC
TRBV4-1,TRBJ2-1,.,TRBD1,CASSQDRSSYNEQFF,TGCGCCAGCAGCCAGGACAGGAGCTCCTACAATGAGCAGTTCTTC
TRBV27,TRBJ2-7,.,TRBD2,CASSFSGRLEQYF,TGTGCCAGCAGCTTTAGCGGGAGACTCGAGCAGTACTTC
TRBV7-9,TRBJ2-5,.,TRBD1,CASSLTGREETQYF,TGTGCCAGCAGCTTGACAGGGAGAGAAGAGACCCAGTACTTC
TRBV19,TRBJ2-7,.,.,CASSVQGTSLTYEQYF,TGTGCCAGTAGTGTTCAGGGAACTAGCCTTACCTACGAGCAGTACTTC
TRBV14,TRBJ2-3,.,.,CASSQVGRDTQYF,TGTGCCAGCAGCCAAGTGGGGCGAGATACGCAGTATTTT
TRBV30,TRBJ1-1,.,TRBD1,CAWTRGRKGSTEAFF,TGTGCCTGGACCAGGGGGCGAAAAGGGTCCACTGAAGCTTTCTTT
TRBV6-6,TRBJ1-6,.,TRBD1,CATGTGENSPLHF,TGTGCCACGGGAACAGGGGAGAATTCACCCCTCCACTTT
TRBV7-3,TRBJ2-1,.,TRBD2,CASSSLAGVGNEQFF,TGTGCCAGCAGCTCCTTAGCGGGAGTTGGCAATGAGCAGTTCTTC
TRBV6-4,TRBJ2-7,.,.,CASSPSASYEQYF,TGTGCCAGCAGCCCTAGCGCCTCCTACGAGCAGTACTTC
TRBV7-9,TRBJ2-1,.,TRBD2,CASSLWGLAGGLAYNEQFF,TGTGCCAGCAGCTTATGGGGACTAGCGGGAGGCCTAGCCTACAATGAGCAGTTCTTC
TRBV5-1,TRBJ1-1,.,TRBD1,CASSLVGRQGSGAFF,TGCGCCAGCAGCTTGGTTGGGAGACAGGGATCGGGAGCTTTCTTT
TRBV14,TRBJ2-3,once,.,CASSQDLSGDTQYF,TGTGCCAGCAGCCAAGATCTATCGGGGGATACGCAGTATTTT
TRBV5-6,TRBJ1-5,.,.,CASSLRGARGNQPQHF,TGTGCCAGCAGCTTGCGGGGAGCAAGGGGCAATCAGCCCCAGCATTTT
TRBV5-1,TRBJ1-1,.,TRBD1,CASSFTGTGGMNTEAFF,TGCGCCAGCAGCTTTACCGGGACAGGGGGTATGAACACTGAAGCTTTCTTT
TRBV30,TRBJ1-1,.,.,CAWVGQTEAFF,TGTGCCTGGGTAGGACAGACCGAAGCTTTCTTT
TRBV6-1,TRBJ1-2,few,TRBD1,CASIRDRGLYGYTF,TGTGCCAGCATCAGGGACAGGGGACTCTATGGCTACACCTTC
TRBV6-5,TRBJ2-3,.,TRBD1,CASTGTGNIDTQYF,TGTGCCAGCACCGGGACAGGGAATATAGATACGCAGTATTTT
TRBV10-2,TRBJ2-1,.,TRBD1,CASSVPGQGYNEQFF,TGCGCCAGCAGTGTACCGGGACAGGGCTACAATGAGCAGTTCTTC
TRBV6-6,TRBJ2-7,.,.,CASSLGQRDEQYF,TGTGCCAGCAGTTTAGGACAACGGGACGAGCAGTACTTC
TRBV6-1,TRBJ2-7,.,.,CASTPPWYF,TGTGCCAGCACTCCTCCCTGGTACTTC
TRBV2,TRBJ1-5,.,.,CASSRAGAQYQPQHF,TGTGCCAGCTCTAGGGCAGGGGCGCAATATCAGCCCCAGCATTTT
TRBV6-6,TRBJ1-1,.,.,CASISRGKNTEAFF,TGTGCCAGCATTTCGAGGGGGAAGAACACTGAAGCTTTCTTT
TRBV14,TRBJ1-6,.,.,CASSQGARSPLHF,TGTGCCAGCAGCCAAGGGGCGCGATCACCCCTCCACTTT